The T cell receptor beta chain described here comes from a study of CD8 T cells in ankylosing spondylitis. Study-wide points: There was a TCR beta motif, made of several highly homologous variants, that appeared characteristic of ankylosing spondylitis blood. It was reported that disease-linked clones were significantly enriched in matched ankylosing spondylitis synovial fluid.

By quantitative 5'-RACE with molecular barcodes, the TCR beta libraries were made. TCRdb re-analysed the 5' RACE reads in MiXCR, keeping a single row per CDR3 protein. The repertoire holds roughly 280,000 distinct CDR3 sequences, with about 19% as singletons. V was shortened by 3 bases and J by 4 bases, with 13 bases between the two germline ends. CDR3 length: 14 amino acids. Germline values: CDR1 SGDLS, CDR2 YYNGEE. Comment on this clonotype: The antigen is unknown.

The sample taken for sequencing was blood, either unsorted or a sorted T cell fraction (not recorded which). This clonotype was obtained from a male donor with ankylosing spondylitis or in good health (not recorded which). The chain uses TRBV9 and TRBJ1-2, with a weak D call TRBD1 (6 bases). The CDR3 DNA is TGTGCCAGCAGCGGGACAGCGGCTCCCTATGGCTACACCTTC. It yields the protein CASSGTAAPYGYTF.